The rows below give T cell receptor beta chains drawn from one sample of a study of shared clonotypes between healthy human individuals. The data were produced by immunoSEQ multiplex PCR, yet TCRdb's version contains in-frame clones alone and is incomplete. The sample carries millions of clones, just over 90% recorded once. The specimen sequenced was naive CD4+ T cells sorted from blood. Every receptor here comes from a man aged 18 to 29 in good health. CDR3s include the opening cysteine and the closing phenylalanine or tryptophan. A D gene is named only where the DNA matches it firmly.

d_gene	len	v_gene	j_gene	CDR3aa	CDR3nt
NA	13	TRBV19	TRBJ1-2	CATGTPPNYGYTF	TGTGCCACCGGGACACCTCCTAACTATGGCTACACCTTC
NA	14	TRBV30	TRBJ1-1	CAWSVLAQGTEAFF	TGTGCCTGGAGTGTTCTGGCCCAGGGCACTGAAGCTTTCTTT
TRBD1	15	TRBV6-5	TRBJ1-2	CASYATGGSSYSYTF	TGTGCCAGCTATGCCACAGGGGGCAGTTCTTATAGCTACACCTTC
NA	15	TRBV2	TRBJ2-5	CASSGKATYQETQYF	TGTGCCAGCAGTGGGAAGGCTACGTACCAAGAGACCCAGTACTTC
TRBD1	15	TRBV19	TRBJ1-5	CASSIKGQGSQPQHF	TGTGCCAGTAGTATAAAGGGACAGGGAAGTCAGCCCCAGCATTTT
TRBD1	12	TRBV30	TRBJ2-7	CAWSVTGVEQYF	TGTGCCTGGAGTGTTACAGGGGTCGAGCAGTACTTC
NA	17	TRBV25-1	TRBJ1-2	CASSADVGATANYGYTF	TGTGCCAGCAGCGCGGACGTAGGGGCCACAGCTAACTATGGCTACACCTTC
TRBD1	17	TRBV28	TRBJ2-3	CASSPRQGRPLEDTQYF	TGTGCCAGCAGCCCTCGACAGGGTCGGCCGTTGGAAGATACGCAGTATTTT
TRBD2	18	TRBV5-1	TRBJ2-5	CASSAGRVASGGRETQYF	TGCGCCAGCAGCGCTGGACGCGTCGCGAGCGGGGGAAGAGAGACCCAGTACTTC
NA	15	TRBV15	TRBJ2-7	CATSRDSGTSYEQYF	TGTGCCACCAGCAGAGATTCGGGCACTTCCTACGAGCAGTACTTC